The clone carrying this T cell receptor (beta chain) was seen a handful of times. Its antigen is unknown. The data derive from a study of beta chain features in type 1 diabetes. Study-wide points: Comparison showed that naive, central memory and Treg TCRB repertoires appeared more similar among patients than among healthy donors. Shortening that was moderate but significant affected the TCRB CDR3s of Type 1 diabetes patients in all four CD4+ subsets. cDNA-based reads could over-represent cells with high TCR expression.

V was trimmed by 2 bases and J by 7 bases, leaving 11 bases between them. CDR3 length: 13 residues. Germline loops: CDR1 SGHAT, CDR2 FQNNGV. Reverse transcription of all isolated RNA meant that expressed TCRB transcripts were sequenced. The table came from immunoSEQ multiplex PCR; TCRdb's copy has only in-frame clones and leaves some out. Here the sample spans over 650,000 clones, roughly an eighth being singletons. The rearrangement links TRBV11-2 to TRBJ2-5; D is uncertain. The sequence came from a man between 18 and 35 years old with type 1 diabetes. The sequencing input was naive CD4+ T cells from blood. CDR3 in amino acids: CASSLILPPTQYF. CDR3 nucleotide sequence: TGTGCCAGCAGCTTAATACTCCCGCCGACCCAGTACTTC.